This TCR beta chain stems from a study of blood T cells in healthy people across ages. Germline V gene sequence: CDR1 SGHRS, CDR2 YFSETQ. V lost 1 base, J lost 2 bases, and 6 bases stayed unmatched. This CDR3 spans 16 amino acids. This clonotype appeared many times. Its matching antigen is unknown. Study results and caveats: Since the PBMCs were unsorted, naive and antigen-experienced cells could not be conclusively compared.

Russia was home to the donors, healthy Caucasian individuals aged 6 to 90. Primed by a sample-barcoded 5' primer and a J-beta primer mix, a second PCR proceeded for roughly 7 to 11 cycles. TCRdb used MiXCR to reprocess the 5' RACE reads, holding one entry per CDR3 protein. Of some 900,000 distinct CDR3 sequences detected, about 30% appear once; the ten largest clones hold roughly 17%. The receptor was derived from a woman aged 80 or over in good health. V gene TRBV5-1 combines with J gene TRBJ2-3; 8 bases match TRBD1. The sequencing sample was made of blood. The CDR3 is CASSLSHRGDTDTQYF. The CDR3 DNA sequence: TGCGCCAGCAGCTTGTCCCACAGGGGGGACACAGATACGCAGTATTTT.